Detailed here is one T cell receptor (beta chain). Its antigen remains undetermined. The sample holds no much larger clone one base away, and base qualities are not on file. Counted from cysteine to phenylalanine, this CDR3 has 12 amino acids. Only the CDR3 part of the read is kept: 36 bases, read in frame from the first base. According to the germline V gene (reference sequence), CDR1 reads SGHNT and CDR2 reads YYREEE. Trimming at the junction amounts to 0 bases on V and 6 bases on J, and the germline ends lie 7 bases apart. The sample belongs to a study of blood T cell repertoires in COVID-19 (dated by TCRdb to the early 2020s). At the level of the whole study: The collaborator samples originated in the United States, Italy and Spain and spanned the acute and convalescent phases of COVID-19. Subjects who had been exposed to COVID-19, were actively infected with it, or had recovered from it provided the deeply sampled blood TCRbeta repertoires that made up the dataset. The prospective study material was composed of cDNA or gDNA derived from T cells, B-cell-depleted T cells, or PBMCs. Sample metadata almost always included a de-identified subject ID, COVID-19 status, age in years and sex. The samples were drawn from the first 160 participants of the ongoing ImmuneRACE study and from over a thousand subjects provided by 6 global collaborators. Where available, HLA class I and class II types were taken from metadata supplied by the sample provider and were not determined by assay-based typing. A freely available public database, intended as a resource for researchers studying the immune response to SARS-CoV-2, is where the repertoires were released.

Broader findings and caveats from the paper: The amount of clinical and demographic metadata varied by source and participant and was provided uncurated.

Enrolling through a virtual design, the prospective study's participants ranged in age from about 18 to 89 years and lived across 24 United States geographic areas. In the prospective study, participants were assigned to cohorts based on the clinical history participants reported in a screening survey and a study questionnaire. ImmuneRACE Cohort 3 recovered participants were defined by two consecutive negative NP/OP PCR tests, healthcare professional clearance, or symptom resolution. In the prospective study, whole blood, serum and a nasopharyngeal or oropharyngeal swab were collected from each participant by mobile phlebotomists. Prospective study participants could optionally give additional blood draws and questionnaires over a roughly 2-month period. Blood samples from the prospective study were shipped frozen or at room temperature prior to DNA extraction. TCRbeta CDR3 regions were amplified from genomic DNA using the immunoSEQ Assay, a bias-controlled multiplex PCR. Per the source publication's procedure: The number of nucleated cells in each sample was estimated by amplification of reference gene primers within the assay. To quantify the absolute abundance of each unique TCRbeta CDR3 rearrangement, sequence reads were collapsed and filtered. For each sample, productive Simpson clonality was calculated by taking the square root of Simpson's diversity index across productive rearrangements. TCRdb took over this immuneACCESS table, retaining in-frame rearrangements with V and J assigned. Such tables are incomplete; in checked studies, under half of the missing clones stem from an unresolved V gene, and the remainder is unexplained. That table gives V, J and clone size, and the DNA gave D and trimming. The sample table shows hundreds of thousands of clones, and over 80% are seen once. The ten largest clonotypes hold 1.5% to 2% of the sample.

Sequenced sample: PBMCs or T cells enriched from blood (not recorded which). This sequence was found in a woman between 18 and 30 years old who had recovered from COVID-19. The receptor chain draws on TRBV5-4 and TRBJ2-7; the D gene assignment is ambiguous. The nucleotides read TGTGCCAGCAGCTTGGGGTGGGCCGAGCAGTACTTC. Translated, it gives CASSLGWAEQYF.